Reported below is one T cell receptor beta chain. These data come from a study of blood T cell repertoires in COVID-19. Looked up from germline, CDR1 is SGHRS and CDR2 is YFSETQ. The CDR3 runs 18 residues. The ends lost 1 base at V and 3 bases at J; junction bases unmatched: 15. TCRdb's copy holds only in-frame clones and misses some; the assay was immunoSEQ multiplex PCR. The table records some 130,000 clones, roughly 81% of them present only once. The J gene is TRBJ1-2, the V gene TRBV5-1, with 7 positions matching TRBD1. Sequenced material: peripheral blood. The TCR comes from a human donor in a cohort sampled during active COVID-19. DNA for the CDR3: TGCGCCAGCAGCTTGCCGACGGGACAGAGGCTTAGTGACTATGGCTACACCTTC. Translation: CASSLPTGQRLSDYGYTF.